This is a list of T cell receptor beta chains from one sample in a study of cytomegalovirus exposure and HLA in healthy donors. Here immunoSEQ multiplex PCR was the method, and the copy in TCRdb shows in-frame clones only, minus some. This sample's table has over 100,000 clones. The sequenced material came from PBMCs. The receptors shown here come from a man aged 40-55 years in good health and CMV-seropositive. Each CDR3 is given with its conserved first and last residue. The order of the fields is V gene, J gene, CDR3 protein.

TRBV2	TRBJ2-1	CASDTGVVSYNEQFF
TRBV29-1	TRBJ2-5	CSVGGQGAGETQYF
TRBV7-6	TRBJ1-1	CASSFGSRGTEAFF
TRBV18	TRBJ2-7	CASSPGSQGARYEQYF
TRBV6-1	TRBJ1-1	CASSESRTEAFF
TRBV9	TRBJ2-7	CASEPGLDSYEQYF
TRBV30	TRBJ2-3	CAWGVTTDTQYF
TRBV14	TRBJ1-1	CASSRGNTEAFF
TRBV7-9	TRBJ2-7	CASSLAITGDSYEQYF
TRBV6-1	TRBJ2-7	CASSGAKTSGSYEQYF
TRBV10-3	TRBJ2-7	CAISRLATYEQYF
TRBV19	TRBJ2-1	CASRRSSGYNEQFF
TRBV10-2	TRBJ1-5	CASSDSNQPQHF
TRBV19	TRBJ1-1	CASSIKRNTEAFF